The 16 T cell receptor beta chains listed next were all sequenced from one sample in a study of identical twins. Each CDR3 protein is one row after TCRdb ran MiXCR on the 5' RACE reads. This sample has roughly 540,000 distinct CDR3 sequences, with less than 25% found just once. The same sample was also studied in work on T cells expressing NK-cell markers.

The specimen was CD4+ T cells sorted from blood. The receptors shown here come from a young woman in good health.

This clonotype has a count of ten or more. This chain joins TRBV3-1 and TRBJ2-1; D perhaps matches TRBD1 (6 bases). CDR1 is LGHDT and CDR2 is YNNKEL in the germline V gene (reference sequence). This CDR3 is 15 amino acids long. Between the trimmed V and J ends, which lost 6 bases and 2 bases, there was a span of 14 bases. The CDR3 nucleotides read TGTGCCAGCAGTGACGGGACACCTACCTACAATGAGCAGTTCTTC. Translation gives CASSDGTPTYNEQFF.

CDR3 region: CASSQGTSYEQYF. CDR3 DNA sequence: TGCGCCAGCAGCCAAGGGACTTCCTACGAGCAGTACTTC. The chain carries TRBV4-3 and TRBJ2-7, with D possibly TRBD2 on 5 matching bases. The length of the CDR3 is 13 residues. Between the trimmed V and J ends, which lost 1 base and 1 base, there was a span of 5 bases. Germline lookup yields CDR1 LGHNA and CDR2 YSLEER.

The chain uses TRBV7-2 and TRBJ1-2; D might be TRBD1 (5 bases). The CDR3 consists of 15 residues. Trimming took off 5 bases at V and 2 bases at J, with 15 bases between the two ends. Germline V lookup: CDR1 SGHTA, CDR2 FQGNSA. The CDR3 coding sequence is TGTGCCAGCAGCCCAAAGGTCCAGGGAAACTATGGCTACACCTTC. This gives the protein CASSPKVQGNYGYTF.

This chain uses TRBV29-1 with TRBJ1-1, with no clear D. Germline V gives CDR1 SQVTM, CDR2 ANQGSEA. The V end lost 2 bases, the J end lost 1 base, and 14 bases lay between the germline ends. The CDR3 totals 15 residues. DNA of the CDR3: TGCAGCGTTGAAATTCGTCGGGGATGGAACACTGAAGCTTTCTTT. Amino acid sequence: CSVEIRRGWNTEAFF.

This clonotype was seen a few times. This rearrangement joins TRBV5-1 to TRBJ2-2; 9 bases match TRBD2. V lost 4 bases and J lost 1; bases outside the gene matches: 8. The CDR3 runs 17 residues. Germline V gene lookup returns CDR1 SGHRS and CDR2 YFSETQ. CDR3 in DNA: TGCGCCAGCAGCCGGACTAGCGTGGGTCGGAACACCGGGGAGCTGTTTTTT. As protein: CASSRTSVGRNTGELFF.

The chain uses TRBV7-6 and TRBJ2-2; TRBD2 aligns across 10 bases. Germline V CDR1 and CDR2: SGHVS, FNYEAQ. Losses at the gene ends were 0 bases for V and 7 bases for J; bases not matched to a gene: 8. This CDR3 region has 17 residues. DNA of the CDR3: TGTGCCAGCAGCTTAGCGTTCGCTAGCGGGAGAGACGGGGAGCTGTTTTTT. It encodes CASSLAFASGRDGELFF.

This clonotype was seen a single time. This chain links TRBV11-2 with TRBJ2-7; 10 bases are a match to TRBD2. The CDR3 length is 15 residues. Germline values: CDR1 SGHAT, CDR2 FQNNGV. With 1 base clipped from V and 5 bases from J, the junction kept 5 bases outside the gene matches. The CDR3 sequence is CASSLASSGRNEQYF. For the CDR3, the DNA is TGTGCCAGCAGCTTAGCGTCTAGCGGGAGAAACGAGCAGTACTTC. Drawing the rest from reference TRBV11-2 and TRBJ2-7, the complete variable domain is EAGVAQSPRYKIIEKRQSVAFWCNPISGHATLYWYQQILGQGPKLLIQFQNNGVVDDSQLPKDRFSAERLKGVDSTLKIQPAKLEDSAVYLCASSLASSGRNEQYFGPGTRLTVT.

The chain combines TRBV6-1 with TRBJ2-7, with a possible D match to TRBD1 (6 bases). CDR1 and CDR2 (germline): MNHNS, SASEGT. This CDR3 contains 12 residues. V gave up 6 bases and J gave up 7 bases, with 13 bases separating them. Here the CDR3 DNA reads TGTGCCAGCAGAAGGGACATTCATGAGCAGTACTTC. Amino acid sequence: CASRRDIHEQYF.

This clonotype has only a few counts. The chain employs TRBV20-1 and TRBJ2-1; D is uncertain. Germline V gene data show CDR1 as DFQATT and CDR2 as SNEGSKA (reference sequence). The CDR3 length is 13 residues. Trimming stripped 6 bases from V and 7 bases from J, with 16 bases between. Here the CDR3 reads CSAEEAQGNEQFF. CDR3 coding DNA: TGCAGTGCAGAAGAGGCCCAAGGGAATGAGCAGTTCTTC.

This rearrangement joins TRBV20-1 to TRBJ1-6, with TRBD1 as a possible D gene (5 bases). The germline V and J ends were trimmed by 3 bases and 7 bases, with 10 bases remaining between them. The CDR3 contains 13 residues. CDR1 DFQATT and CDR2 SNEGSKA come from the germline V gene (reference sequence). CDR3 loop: CSASRGRNSPLHF. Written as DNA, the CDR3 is TGCAGTGCTAGTAGGGGCAGAAATTCACCCCTCCACTTT.

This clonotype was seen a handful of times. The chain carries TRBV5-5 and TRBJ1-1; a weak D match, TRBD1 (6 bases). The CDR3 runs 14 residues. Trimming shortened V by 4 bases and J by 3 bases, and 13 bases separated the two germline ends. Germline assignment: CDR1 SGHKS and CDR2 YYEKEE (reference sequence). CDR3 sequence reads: CASSPDRLDTEAFF. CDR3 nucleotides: TGTGCCAGCAGCCCTGACAGGCTGGACACTGAAGCTTTCTTT.

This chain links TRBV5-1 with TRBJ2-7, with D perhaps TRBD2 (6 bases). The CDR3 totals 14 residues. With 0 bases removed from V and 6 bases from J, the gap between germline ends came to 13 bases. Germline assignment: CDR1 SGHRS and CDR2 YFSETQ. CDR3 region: CASSLGGVDGEQYF. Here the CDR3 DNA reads TGCGCCAGCAGCTTGGGCGGGGTGGATGGCGAGCAGTACTTC.

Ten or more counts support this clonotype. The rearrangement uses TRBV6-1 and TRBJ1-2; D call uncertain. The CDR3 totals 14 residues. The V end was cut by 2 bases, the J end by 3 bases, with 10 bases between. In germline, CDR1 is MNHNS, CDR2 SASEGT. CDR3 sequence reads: CASSESDLDYGYTF. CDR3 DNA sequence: TGTGCCAGCAGTGAATCAGACCTGGACTATGGCTACACCTTC.

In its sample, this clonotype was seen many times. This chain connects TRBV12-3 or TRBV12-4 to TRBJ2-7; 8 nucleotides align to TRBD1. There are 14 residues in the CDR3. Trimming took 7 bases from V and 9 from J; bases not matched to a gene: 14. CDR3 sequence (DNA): TGTGCCAGCAATTTCGGGACAGGACCCGTGGTGCAGTACTTC. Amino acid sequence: CASNFGTGPVVQYF.

Here the CDR3 DNA reads TGCAGCGTTGGGGACAACACAGATACGCAGTATTTT. This encodes CSVGDNTDTQYF. This chain uses TRBV29-1 with TRBJ2-3, with D possibly TRBD1 on 6 matching bases. The CDR3 runs 12 residues. Trimming shortened V by 4 bases and J by 2 bases, and 7 bases separated the two germline ends. Germline V gene data show CDR1 as SQVTM and CDR2 as ANQGSEA.

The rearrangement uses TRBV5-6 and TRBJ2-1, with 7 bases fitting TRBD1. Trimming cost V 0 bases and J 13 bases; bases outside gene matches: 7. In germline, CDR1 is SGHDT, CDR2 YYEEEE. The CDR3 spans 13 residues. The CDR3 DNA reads TGTGCCAGCAGCTTGGCCGGGACAGAGAAACAGTTCTTC. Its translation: CASSLAGTEKQFF. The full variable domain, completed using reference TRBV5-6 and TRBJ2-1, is DAGVTQSPTHLIKTRGQQVTLRCSPKSGHDTVSWYQQALGQGPQFIFQYYEEEERQRGNFPDRFSGHQFPNYSSELNVNALLLGDSALYLCASSLAGTEKQFFGPGTRLTVL.